This T cell receptor beta chain was sequenced for a study of cytomegalovirus exposure and HLA in healthy donors. Whole-study findings and limits: TCR beta chain V- and J-gene trimming was linked, in a later analysis, to a missense variant in DCLRE1C.

Regarding this clone: Its antigen remains unidentified.

The PCR made use of 60 Vbeta and 13 Jbeta primers. The table came from immunoSEQ multiplex PCR; TCRdb's copy has only in-frame clones and leaves some out. The repertoire includes a few hundred thousand clones, about 83% of them detected once, and 10% sits in the top ten. CDR1 and CDR2 (germline): LGHNA, YSLEER. CDR3 length: 19 amino acids. J gave up 4 bases and V 1 base, and 12 bases lay outside the gene matches. Sequencing was carried out using PBMCs. The V gene is TRBV4-3, the J gene TRBJ2-5, with 13 bases identical to TRBD2. The sequence derives from a woman between 45 and 60 years old in good health and CMV-seropositive. The CDR3 sequence is CASSQVAGTSGDRGETQYF. CDR3 in DNA: TGCGCCAGCAGCCAAGTTGCGGGGACTAGCGGGGACCGGGGAGAGACCCAGTACTTC.